The 9 T cell receptor beta chains below were found in one sample sequenced in a study of cytomegalovirus exposure and HLA in healthy donors. TCRdb's copy holds only in-frame clones and misses some; the assay was immunoSEQ multiplex PCR. In the table there are fewer than 200,000 clones, 85% of which are singletons. The specimen sequenced was PBMCs. The origin of the receptors is a man younger than 35 in good health and CMV-seropositive.

This rearrangement joins TRBV19 to TRBJ2-3; 7 positions agree with TRBD2. Germline V CDR1 and CDR2: LNHDA, SQIVND (reference sequence). The CDR3 runs to 14 residues. With V trimmed by 2 bases and J by 6 bases, 5 bases remained unmatched. The DNA for the CDR3 is TGTGCCAGTAGTATATCTCGGGGGGAGGATACGCAGTATTTT. Translated, it gives CASSISRGEDTQYF.

V is TRBV18 and J is TRBJ1-6; D possibly corresponds to TRBD1 (5 bases). The CDR3 length is 15 residues. Germline V CDR1 and CDR2: KGHSH, LQKENI. V lost 2 bases and J 7 bases, leaving 12 bases between the germline ends. The CDR3 region is CASSPSGAINSPLHF. The CDR3 DNA reads TGTGCCAGCTCACCAAGCGGGGCAATCAATTCACCCCTCCACTTT.

This chain links TRBV30 with TRBJ2-7; D ambiguous. Germline lookup yields CDR1 GTSNPN and CDR2 SVGIG (reference sequence). CDR3 size: 15 residues. The V gene lost 1 base and the J gene lost 2 bases, with 15 bases spanning the gap. Here the CDR3 DNA reads TGTGCCTGGAGTGCCGACACTTCGAATACCTACGAGCAGTACTTC. Residues: CAWSADTSNTYEQYF. Based on the CDR3 plus reference TRBV30 and TRBJ2-7, the full variable domain is SQTIHQWPATLVQPVGSPLSLECTVEGTSNPNLYWYRQAAGRGLQLLFYSVGIGQISSEVPQNLSASRPQDRQFILSSKKLLLSDSGFYLCAWSADTSNTYEQYFGPGTRLTVT.

This rearrangement joins TRBV4-1 to TRBJ2-3; unclear D gene. The V gene's germline CDR1 is MGHRA and CDR2 YSYEKL. Deletions cut 3 bases from V and 3 bases from J, with 7 bases between. The CDR3 length is 13 residues. The CDR3 region is CASSQIGTDTQYF. The CDR3 DNA is TGCGCCAGCAGCCAGATCGGGACAGATACGCAGTATTTT.

This chain joins TRBV11-2 and TRBJ2-2; D call uncertain. Germline V CDR1 and CDR2: SGHAT, FQNNGV. With 1 base removed from V and 0 bases from J, the gap between germline ends came to 6 bases. The CDR3 is made up of 15 amino acids. CDR3 bases: TGTGCCAGCAGCTTAGGAATAGCGAACACCGGGGAGCTGTTTTTT. The encoded protein is CASSLGIANTGELFF.

Comment on this clone: Distinct nucleotide sequences in the sample also encode this CDR3. The chain combines TRBV28 with TRBJ2-1; 11 positions match TRBD2. The germline CDR1 and CDR2 sequences are MDHEN and SYDVKM. CDR3 length equals 16 residues. With 3 bases clipped from V and 3 bases from J, the junction kept 4 bases outside the gene matches. The CDR3 loop reads CASSLPLAGGYNEQFF. The CDR3 DNA reads as TGTGCCAGCAGTTTGCCCCTAGCGGGAGGCTACAATGAGCAGTTCTTC.

This clone showed up just a few times. The chain is built from TRBV30 and TRBJ2-7; weak D call: TRBD2 (6 bases). Per germline, CDR1 GTSNPN and CDR2 SVGIG (reference sequence). V shed 2 bases and J shed 2 bases, with 13 bases lying between them. CDR3 length equals 14 residues. DNA for the CDR3: TGTGCCTGGAGTCGTTCGTGGGGGGCCTACGAGCAGTACTTC. Amino acid sequence: CAWSRSWGAYEQYF.

A remark on this clone: The final CDR3 position lacks the conserved phenylalanine or tryptophan, pointing to a likely read error. It is unclear where the CDR3 begins or ends on the DNA, so no DNA is shown, and the CDR3 is as TCRdb lists it. The chain is built from TRBV6-4 and TRBJ1-1; TRBD1 reflects the table's D call only, with no check against the DNA. Ends included, the CDR3 has 8 residues. CDR1 and CDR2 from the germline V gene are MRHNA and SNTAGT. The chain's CDR3 is CASSDWAD.

This chain joins TRBV5-4 and TRBJ2-5; the D gene is possibly TRBD1 (6 bases). CDR3 length: 14 residues. Trimming took off 5 bases at V and 1 base at J, with 12 bases between the two ends. CDR1 and CDR2 from the germline V gene are SGHNT and YYREEE (reference sequence). The CDR3 DNA sequence: TGTGCCAGCAGACAACAGGGAACCCAAGAGACCCAGTACTTC. The encoded protein is CASRQQGTQETQYF.